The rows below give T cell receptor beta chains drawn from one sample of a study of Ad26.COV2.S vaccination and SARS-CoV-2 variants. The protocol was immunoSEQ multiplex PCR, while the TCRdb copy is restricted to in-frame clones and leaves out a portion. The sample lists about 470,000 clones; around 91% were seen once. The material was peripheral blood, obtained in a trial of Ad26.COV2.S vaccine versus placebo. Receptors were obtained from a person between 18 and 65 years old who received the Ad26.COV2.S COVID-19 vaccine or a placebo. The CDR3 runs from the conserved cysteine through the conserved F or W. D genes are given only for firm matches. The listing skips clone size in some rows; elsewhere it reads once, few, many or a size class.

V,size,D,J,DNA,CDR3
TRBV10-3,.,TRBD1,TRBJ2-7,TGTGCCATCAGTGAATATCGGGACAGGTTATACGAGCAGTACTTC,CAISEYRDRLYEQYF
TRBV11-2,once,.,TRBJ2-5,TGTGCCAGCAGACCCGACTACGAACAAGAGACCCAGTACTTC,CASRPDYEQETQYF
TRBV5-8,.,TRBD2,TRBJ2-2,TGTGCCAGCAGCTTGACCGGGCTAGCGGGAGTCACCGGGGAGCTGTTTTTT,CASSLTGLAGVTGELFF
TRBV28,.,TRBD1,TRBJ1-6,TGTGCCAGCAGTTCCCGGACAGGGAATAATTCACCCCTCCACTTT,CASSSRTGNNSPLHF
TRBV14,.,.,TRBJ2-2,TGTGCCAGCAGCCAACGTACAGGGTACACCGGGGAGCTGTTTTTT,CASSQRTGYTGELFF
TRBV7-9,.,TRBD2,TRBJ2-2,TGTGCCAGCAGACTAGCGGATTACACCGGGGAGCTGTTTTTT,CASRLADYTGELFF
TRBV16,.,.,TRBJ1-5,TGTGCCAGCAGCCAATCCCCGTCGAGTCTGCCCCAGCATTTT,CASSQSPSSLPQHF
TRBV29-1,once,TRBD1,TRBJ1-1,TGCAGCGTTGACGGTACACAGGGGGACACTGAAGCTTTCTTT,CSVDGTQGDTEAFF
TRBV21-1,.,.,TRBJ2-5,TGTGCCAGCAGCAGTCAAAACGGTCTCGTGGAGACCCAGTACTTC,CASSSQNGLVETQYF
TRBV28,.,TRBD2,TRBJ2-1,TGTGCCAGCAGTTTAGTAGGACTAGCGGGTCACAATGAGCAGTTCTTC,CASSLVGLAGHNEQFF
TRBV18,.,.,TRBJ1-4,TGTGCCAGCTCACCACAGTCAACTAATGAAAAACTGTTTTTT,CASSPQSTNEKLFF
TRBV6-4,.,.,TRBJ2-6,TGTGCCAGCAGTGAAACAGCGGGTGGGGCCAACGTCCTGACTTTC,CASSETAGGANVLTF
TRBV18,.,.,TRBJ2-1,TGTGCCAGCTCACCGGTTCAAAGCTCCTACAATGAGCAGTTCTTC,CASSPVQSSYNEQFF
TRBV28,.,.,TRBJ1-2,TGTGCCAGCAGTGGTACGGGGACCTACACCTTC,CASSGTGTYTF
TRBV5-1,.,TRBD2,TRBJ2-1,TGCGCCAGCAGCTTGGCCGGGACTAGCGGGTTATACAATGAGCAGTTCTTC,CASSLAGTSGLYNEQFF
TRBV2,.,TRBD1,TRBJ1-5,TGTGCCAGCAGGGGGGACAGGAGGAGTTATCAGCCCCAGCATTTT,CASRGDRRSYQPQHF
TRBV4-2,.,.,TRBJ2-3,TGTGCCAGCAGCCAAGTGGAGAACACATTACAGTATTTT,CASSQVENTLQYF
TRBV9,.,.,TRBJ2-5,TGTGCCAGCAGCGTAGGAGGCGGGATCACCCAGTACTTC,CASSVGGGITQYF
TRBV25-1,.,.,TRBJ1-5,TGTGCCAGCAGTGAATATGCAGATAGCAATCAGCCCCAGCATTTT,CASSEYADSNQPQHF
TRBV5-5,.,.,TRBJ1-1,TGTGCCAGCAGCTTGACGGGGGTAGCCACTGAAGCTTTCTTT,CASSLTGVATEAFF
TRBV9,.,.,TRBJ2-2,TGTGCCAGCAGCGTTTCCCCCCTTAGCGCCGGGGAGCTGTTTTTT,CASSVSPLSAGELFF
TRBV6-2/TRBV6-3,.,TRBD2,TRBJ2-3,TGTGCCAGCAGTTACACCGACTGGCGGGAGGATTACACAGATACGCAGTATTTT,CASSYTDWREDYTDTQYF
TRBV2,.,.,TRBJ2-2,TGTGCCAGCAGTGATACTAGGACCGGGGAGCTGTTTTTT,CASSDTRTGELFF
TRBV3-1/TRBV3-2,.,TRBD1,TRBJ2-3,TGTGCCAGCAGCCAATGGCAGGGGGCGACAGATACGCAGTATTTT,CASSQWQGATDTQYF
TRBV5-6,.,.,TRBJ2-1,TGTGCCAGCAGCTTGGTGTTGGGCGGTACAAGCTCCTACAATGAGCAGTTCTTC,CASSLVLGGTSSYNEQFF
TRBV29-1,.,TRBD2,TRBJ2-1,TGCAGCTTACGCATTTCCGGGACTAGGAATGAGCAGTTCTTC,CSLRISGTRNEQFF
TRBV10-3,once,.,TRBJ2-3,TGTGCTACACAAGGGGGGGGAACAGATACGCAGTATTTT,CATQGGGTDTQYF
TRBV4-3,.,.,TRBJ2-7,TGCGCCAGCAGCCAAGACTCTCATTACGAGCAGTACTTC,CASSQDSHYEQYF
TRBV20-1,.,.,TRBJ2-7,TGCAGTATATACGGGATTGGGCAGTACTTC,CSIYGIGQYF